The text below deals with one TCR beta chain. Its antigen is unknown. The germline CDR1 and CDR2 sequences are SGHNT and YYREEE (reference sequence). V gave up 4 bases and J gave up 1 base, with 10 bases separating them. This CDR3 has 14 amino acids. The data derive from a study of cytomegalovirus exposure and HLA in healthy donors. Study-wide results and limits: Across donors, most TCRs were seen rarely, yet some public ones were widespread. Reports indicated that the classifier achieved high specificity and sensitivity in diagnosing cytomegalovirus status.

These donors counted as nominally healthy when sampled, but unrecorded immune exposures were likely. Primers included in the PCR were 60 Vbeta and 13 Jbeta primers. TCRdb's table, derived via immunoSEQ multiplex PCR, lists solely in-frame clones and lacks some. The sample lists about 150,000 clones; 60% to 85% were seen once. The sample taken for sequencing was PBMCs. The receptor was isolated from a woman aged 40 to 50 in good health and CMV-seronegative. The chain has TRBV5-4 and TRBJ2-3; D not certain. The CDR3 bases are TGTGCCAGCAGCGTGGACCGAGGCACAGATACGCAGTATTTT. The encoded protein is CASSVDRGTDTQYF.